The clone carrying this T cell receptor (beta chain) was observed a few times. The antigen remains unidentified. This record comes from a study of T cell repertoires in cytomegalovirus infection. The overall study: Epitope selection comprised recently identified HLA-C-restricted CMV epitopes and well-studied HLA-B-restricted CMV epitopes. TCR beta signatures that were public indicated CMV infection and matching HLA type.

Via MiXCR, TCRdb re-called the reads, giving one row per CDR3 protein. The repertoire has around 710,000 distinct CDR3 sequences, just under 30% of them found once; the top ten carry about 12%. Study results and caveats: Dominant in the ex vivo response were TCR beta clonotypes restricted by HLA-C and specific for CMV. Frequencies of public TCR beta families were cumulated, and this identified carriers of CMV plus the relevant HLA.

V was clipped by 2 bases and J by 0 bases; unmatched bases: 7. This CDR3 region has 16 residues. From germline, CDR1 is SQVTM and CDR2 ANQGSEA. This specimen was cultured CD8+ T cells from PBMCs, taken from culture after CMV antigen stimulation. The sequence came from a human donor in good health (CMV status not recorded). Some clones in this sample may be carry-over from other donors' samples. This chain links TRBV29-1 with TRBJ2-1, with TRBD2 identical over 7 bases. The DNA for the CDR3 is TGCAGCGTTGAACTCGGCCTAGCGGCCTCCTACAATGAGCAGTTCTTC. Protein: CSVELGLAASYNEQFF.